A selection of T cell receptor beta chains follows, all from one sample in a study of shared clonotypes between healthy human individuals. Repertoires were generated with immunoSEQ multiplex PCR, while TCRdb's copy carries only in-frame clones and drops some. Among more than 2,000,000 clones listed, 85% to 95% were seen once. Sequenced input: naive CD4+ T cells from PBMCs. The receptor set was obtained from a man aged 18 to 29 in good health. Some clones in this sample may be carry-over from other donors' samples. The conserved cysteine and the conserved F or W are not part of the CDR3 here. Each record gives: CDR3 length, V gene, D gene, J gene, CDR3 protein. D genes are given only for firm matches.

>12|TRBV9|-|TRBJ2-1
ASSVGDRYNEQF
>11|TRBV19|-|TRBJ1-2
ATRRQANYGYT
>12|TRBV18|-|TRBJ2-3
ASSPMGGAVPQY
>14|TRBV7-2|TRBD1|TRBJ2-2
ASSHRGAANTGELF
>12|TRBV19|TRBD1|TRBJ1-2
ASTASGQGHGYT
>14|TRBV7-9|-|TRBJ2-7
ASSLARDLGTYEQY
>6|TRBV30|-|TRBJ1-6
ALPPLH
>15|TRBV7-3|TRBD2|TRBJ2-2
ASSFRGTSGNTGELF
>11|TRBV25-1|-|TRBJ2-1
ASSESSGDEQF
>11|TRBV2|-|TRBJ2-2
ASRGTPGGELF
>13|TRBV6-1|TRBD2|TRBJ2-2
ASSSSGVGTGELF
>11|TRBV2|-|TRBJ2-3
ASGGALTDTQY
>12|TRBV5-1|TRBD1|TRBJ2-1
ATSRTGPYNEQF
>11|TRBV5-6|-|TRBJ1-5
ASSLDRNQPQH
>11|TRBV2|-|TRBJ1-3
ASSIRGGNTIY
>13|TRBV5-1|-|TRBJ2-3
ASSGLPSGTDTQY
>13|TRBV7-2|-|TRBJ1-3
ASSLEGVAGNTIY
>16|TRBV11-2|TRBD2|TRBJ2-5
ASSLDPPRLAGVETQY
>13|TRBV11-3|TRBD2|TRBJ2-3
ASSYSGRATDTQY
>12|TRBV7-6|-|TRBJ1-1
ASSRGGTNTEAF
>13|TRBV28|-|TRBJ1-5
ASSPWTGLGQPQH
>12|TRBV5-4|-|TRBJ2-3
ASSFGQSTDTQY
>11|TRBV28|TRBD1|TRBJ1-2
ASRPGQGRGYT
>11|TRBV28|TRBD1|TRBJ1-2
ASGTRGQRGYT
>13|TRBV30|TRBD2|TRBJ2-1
AWSLAGVPHNEQF
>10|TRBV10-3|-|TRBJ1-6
AISGSNSPLH
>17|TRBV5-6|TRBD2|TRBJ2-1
ASSPTSGRPPTYYNEQF
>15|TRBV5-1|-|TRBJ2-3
ASSLRGTVYGTDTQY
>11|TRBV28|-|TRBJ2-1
ASRNPLVNEQF
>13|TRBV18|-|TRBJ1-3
ASSPPEGRGYTIY
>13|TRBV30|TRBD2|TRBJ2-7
AWTGGLAGGYEQY
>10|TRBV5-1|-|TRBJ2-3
ASSERVDTQY
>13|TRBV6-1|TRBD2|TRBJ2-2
ASGLAGDGTGELF
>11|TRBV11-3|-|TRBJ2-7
ASSLDGSYEQY
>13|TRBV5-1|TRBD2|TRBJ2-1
ASSLAGGSADEQF